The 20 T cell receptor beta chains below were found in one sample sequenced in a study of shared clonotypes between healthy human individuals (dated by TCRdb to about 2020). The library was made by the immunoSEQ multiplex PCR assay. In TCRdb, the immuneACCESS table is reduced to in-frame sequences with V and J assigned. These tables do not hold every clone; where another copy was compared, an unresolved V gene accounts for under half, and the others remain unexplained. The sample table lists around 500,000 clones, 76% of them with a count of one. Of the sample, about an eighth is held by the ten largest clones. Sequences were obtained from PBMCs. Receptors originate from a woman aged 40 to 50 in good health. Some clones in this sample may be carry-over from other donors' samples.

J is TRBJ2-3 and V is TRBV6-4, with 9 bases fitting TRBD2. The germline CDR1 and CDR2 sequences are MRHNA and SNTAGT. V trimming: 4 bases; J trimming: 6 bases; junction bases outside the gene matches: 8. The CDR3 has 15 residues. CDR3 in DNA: TGTGCCAGCAGTGTCTTAGCGGGAGCTCGGGATACGCAGTATTTT. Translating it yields CASSVLAGARDTQYF.

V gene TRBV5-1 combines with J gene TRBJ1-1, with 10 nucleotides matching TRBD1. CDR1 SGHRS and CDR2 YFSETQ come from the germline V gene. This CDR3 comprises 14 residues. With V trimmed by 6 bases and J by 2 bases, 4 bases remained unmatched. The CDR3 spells CASTRDRGNTEAFF. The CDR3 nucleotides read TGCGCCAGCACCAGGGACAGGGGCAACACTGAAGCTTTCTTT.

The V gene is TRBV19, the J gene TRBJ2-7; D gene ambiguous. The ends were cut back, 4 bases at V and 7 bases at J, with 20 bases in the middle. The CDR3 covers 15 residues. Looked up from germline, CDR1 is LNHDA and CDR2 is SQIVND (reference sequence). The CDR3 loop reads CASSNAGPTTGEQYF. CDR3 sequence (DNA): TGTGCCAGTAGTAACGCCGGGCCCACAACCGGGGAGCAGTACTTC.

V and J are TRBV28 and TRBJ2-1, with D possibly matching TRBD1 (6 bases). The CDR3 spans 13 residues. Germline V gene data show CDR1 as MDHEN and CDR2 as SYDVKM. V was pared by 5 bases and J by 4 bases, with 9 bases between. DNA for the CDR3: TGTGCCAGCAGTATGGGACATTACAATGAGCAGTTCTTC. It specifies CASSMGHYNEQFF.

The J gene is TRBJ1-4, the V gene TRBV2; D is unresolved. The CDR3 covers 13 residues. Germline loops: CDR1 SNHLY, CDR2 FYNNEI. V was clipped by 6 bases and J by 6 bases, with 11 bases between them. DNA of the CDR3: TGTGCCAGCAGGCGTCGGGAGGATGAAAAACTGTTTTTT. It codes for CASRRREDEKLFF.

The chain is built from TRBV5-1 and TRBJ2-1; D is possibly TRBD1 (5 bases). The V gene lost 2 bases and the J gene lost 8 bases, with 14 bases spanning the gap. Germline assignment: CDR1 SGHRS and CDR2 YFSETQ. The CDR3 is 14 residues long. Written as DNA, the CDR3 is TGCGCCAGCAGCTTTAGGGGTCGTTTTGATGAGCAGTTCTTC. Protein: CASSFRGRFDEQFF.

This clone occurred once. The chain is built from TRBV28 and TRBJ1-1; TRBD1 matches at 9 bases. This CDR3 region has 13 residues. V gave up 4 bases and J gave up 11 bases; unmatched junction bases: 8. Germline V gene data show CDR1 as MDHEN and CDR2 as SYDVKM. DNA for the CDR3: TGTGCCAGCAGTTGGGGGACAGGGAGGGAGGCTTTCTTT. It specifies CASSWGTGREAFF. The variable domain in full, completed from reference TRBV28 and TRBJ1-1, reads DVKVTQSSRYLVKRTGEKVFLECVQDMDHENMFWYRQDPGLGLRLIYFSYDVKMKEKGDIPEGYSVSREKKERFSLILESASTNQTSMYLCASSWGTGREAFFGQGTRLTVV.

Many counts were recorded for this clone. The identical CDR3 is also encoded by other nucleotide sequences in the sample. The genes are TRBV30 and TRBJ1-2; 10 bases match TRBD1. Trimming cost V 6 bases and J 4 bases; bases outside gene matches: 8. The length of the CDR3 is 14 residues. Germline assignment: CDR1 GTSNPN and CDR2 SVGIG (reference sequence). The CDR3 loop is CACRQGAPFYGYTF. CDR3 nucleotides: TGTGCCTGTAGACAGGGGGCCCCCTTCTATGGCTACACCTTC. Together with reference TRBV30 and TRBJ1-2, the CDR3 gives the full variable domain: SQTIHQWPATLVQPVGSPLSLECTVEGTSNPNLYWYRQAAGRGLQLLFYSVGIGQISSEVPQNLSASRPQDRQFILSSKKLLLSDSGFYLCACRQGAPFYGYTFGSGTRLTVV.

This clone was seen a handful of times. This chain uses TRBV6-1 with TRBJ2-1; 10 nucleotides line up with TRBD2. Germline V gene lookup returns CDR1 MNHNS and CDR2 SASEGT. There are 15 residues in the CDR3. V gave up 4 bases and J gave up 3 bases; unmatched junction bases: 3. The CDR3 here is CASSAPSGSYNEQFF. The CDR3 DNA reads TGTGCCAGCAGTGCACCTAGCGGGAGCTACAATGAGCAGTTCTTC.

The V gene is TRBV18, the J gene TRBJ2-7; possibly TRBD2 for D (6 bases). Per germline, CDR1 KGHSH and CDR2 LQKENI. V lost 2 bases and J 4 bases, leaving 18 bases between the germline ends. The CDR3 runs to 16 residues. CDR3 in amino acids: CASSPRPGLGAYEQYF. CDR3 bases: TGTGCCAGCTCACCAAGACCGGGACTCGGGGCATACGAGCAGTACTTC.

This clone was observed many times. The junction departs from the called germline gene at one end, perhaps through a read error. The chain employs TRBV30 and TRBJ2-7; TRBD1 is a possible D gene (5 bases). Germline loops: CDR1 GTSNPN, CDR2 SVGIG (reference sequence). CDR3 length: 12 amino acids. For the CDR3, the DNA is TGTGCCTGGAGCCCCACAGGCCTAGATACCGTCTTC. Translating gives CAWSPTGLDTVF.

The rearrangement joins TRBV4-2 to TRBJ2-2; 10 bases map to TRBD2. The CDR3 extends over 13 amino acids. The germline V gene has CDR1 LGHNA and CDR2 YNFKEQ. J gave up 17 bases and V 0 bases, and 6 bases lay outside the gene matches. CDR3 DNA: TGTGCCAGCAGCCAAGAAACTAGCGGGGCTCCTTTTTTT. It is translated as CASSQETSGAPFF.

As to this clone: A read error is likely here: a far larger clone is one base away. CDR3 sequence: CASSLHAWDSHTF. The DNA for the CDR3 is TGTGCCAGCAGCTTACACGCATGGGACTCCCACACCTTC. The chain carries TRBV7-8 and TRBJ1-2; the D gene is possibly TRBD1 (5 bases). Germline CDR1 is SGHVS and CDR2 is FQNEAQ. The CDR3 contains 13 residues. V shed 2 bases and J shed 12 bases, with 16 bases lying between them.

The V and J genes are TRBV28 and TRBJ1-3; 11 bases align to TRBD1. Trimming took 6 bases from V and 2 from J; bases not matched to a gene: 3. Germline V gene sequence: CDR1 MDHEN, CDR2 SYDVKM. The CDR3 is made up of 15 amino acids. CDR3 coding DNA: TGTGCCAGCAGCTCGGACAGGGGGCCTGGAAACACCATATATTTT. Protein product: CASSSDRGPGNTIYF.

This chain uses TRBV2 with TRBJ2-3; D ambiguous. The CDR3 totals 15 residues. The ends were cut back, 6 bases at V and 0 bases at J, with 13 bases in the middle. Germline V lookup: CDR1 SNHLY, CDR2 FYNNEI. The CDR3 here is CASSVTFSSTDTQYF. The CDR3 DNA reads TGTGCCAGCAGCGTGACTTTCTCTAGCACAGATACGCAGTATTTT.

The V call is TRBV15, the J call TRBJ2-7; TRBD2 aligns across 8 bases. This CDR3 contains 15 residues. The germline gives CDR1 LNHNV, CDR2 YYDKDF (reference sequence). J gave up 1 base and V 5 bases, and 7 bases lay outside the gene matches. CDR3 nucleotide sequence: TGTGCCACCAGCCCTACCGGGGGGGCTTCCTACGAGCAGTACTTC. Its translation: CATSPTGGASYEQYF.

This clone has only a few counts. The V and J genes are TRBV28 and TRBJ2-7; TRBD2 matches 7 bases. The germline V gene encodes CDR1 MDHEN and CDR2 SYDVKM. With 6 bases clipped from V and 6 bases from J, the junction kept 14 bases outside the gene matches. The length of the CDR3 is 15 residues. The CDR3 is CASSYLSGPSGEQYF. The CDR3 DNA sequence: TGTGCCAGCAGCTACCTTAGCGGGCCCTCCGGCGAGCAGTACTTC.

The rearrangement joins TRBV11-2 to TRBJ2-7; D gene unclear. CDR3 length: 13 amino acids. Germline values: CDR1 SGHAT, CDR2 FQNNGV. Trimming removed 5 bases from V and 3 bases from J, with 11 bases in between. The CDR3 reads CASSPDPDYEQYF. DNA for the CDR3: TGTGCCAGCAGCCCGGACCCCGACTACGAGCAGTACTTC.

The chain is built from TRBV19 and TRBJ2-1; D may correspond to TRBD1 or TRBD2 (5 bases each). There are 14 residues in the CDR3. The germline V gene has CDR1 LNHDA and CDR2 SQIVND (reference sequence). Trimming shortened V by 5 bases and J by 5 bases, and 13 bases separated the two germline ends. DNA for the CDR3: TGTGCCAGTAGTCCCGACCCGGGACACAATGAGCAGTTCTTC. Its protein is CASSPDPGHNEQFF. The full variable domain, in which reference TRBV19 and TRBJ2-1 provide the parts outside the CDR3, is DGGITQSPKYLFRKEGQNVTLSCEQNLNHDAMYWYRQDPGQGLRLIYYSQIVNDFQKGDIAEGYSVSREKKESFPLTVTSAQKNPTAFYLCASSPDPGHNEQFFGPGTRLTVL.

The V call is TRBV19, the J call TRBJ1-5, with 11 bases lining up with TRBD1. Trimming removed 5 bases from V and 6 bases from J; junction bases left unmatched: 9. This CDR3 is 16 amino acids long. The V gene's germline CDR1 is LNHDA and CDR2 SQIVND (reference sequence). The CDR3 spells CASSSPGQGVSQPQHF. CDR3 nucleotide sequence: TGTGCCAGTAGTTCGCCGGGACAGGGGGTGAGTCAGCCCCAGCATTTT.